The 2 T cell receptor beta chains presented below share a single source sample, sequenced in a study of T cells in Graves' hyperthyroidism and ophthalmopathy. The TCR beta CDR3 regions underwent amplification using RNA transcripts as the source. Using the HTBI primer set, a first-round RT-PCR was run on the TCR CDR3. In TCRdb, the multiplex PCR reads were re-called with MiXCR into one record per CDR3 protein. This sample has hundreds of thousands of distinct CDR3 sequences, with more than 45% found just once. Sequenced: peripheral blood or thyroid tissue (not recorded which). Receptors originate from a woman between 18 and 29 years old with Graves' hyperthyroidism.

The CDR3 DNA follows: TGTGCCACCAGGGAGCAGGAAGGCTACACCTTC. It yields the protein CATREQEGYTF. This chain connects TRBV24-1 to TRBJ1-2; no firm D call. Germline V gene sequence: CDR1 KGHDR, CDR2 SFDVKD. The ends were cut back, 7 bases at V and 8 bases at J, with 10 bases in the middle. The CDR3 has 11 residues.

On this clonotype: The DNA is left out, because the CDR3 cannot be placed on it with certainty; the CDR3 is given as TCRdb lists it. The chain has TRBV15 and TRBJ1-4. CDR1 and CDR2 from the germline V gene are LNHNV and YYDKDF (reference sequence). The CDR3 is 13 residues long, counting both termini. The CDR3 loop reads CATSRGLAKNCFF.